The 26 T cell receptor beta chains in this list originate from one sample, sequenced in a study of neurological immune-mediated disorders. TCRdb re-derived calls from the 5' RACE reads in MiXCR, one entry per CDR3 protein. This sample has tens of thousands of distinct CDR3 sequences; just under 4% occur once, and the top ten carry roughly 2%. Sequencing was done on a sample of CD4+ T cells from blood. The source of these receptors is a woman in her 40s with multiple sclerosis.

This chain uses TRBV4-2 with TRBJ2-7; D possibly corresponds to TRBD1 (6 bases). Trimming stripped 4 bases from V and 0 bases from J, with 16 bases between. The length of the CDR3 is 16 residues. Germline V gene sequence: CDR1 LGHNA, CDR2 YNFKEQ. The CDR3 protein is CASSLSRGPSSYEQYF. As DNA, the CDR3 is TGTGCCAGCAGCCTCTCCAGGGGACCGAGCTCCTACGAGCAGTACTTC.

This clonotype has ten or more counts. The chain is built from TRBV5-1 and TRBJ2-1, with TRBD1 identical over 7 bases. The CDR3 is made up of 16 amino acids. Germline V gene sequence: CDR1 SGHRS, CDR2 YFSETQ. V was pared by 0 bases and J by 4 bases, with 7 bases of the junction left unmatched. CDR3 amino acids: CASSLDRGLLYNEQFF. The CDR3 nucleotides are TGCGCCAGCAGCTTGGACAGGGGCCTTCTGTACAATGAGCAGTTCTTC.

This clonotype was detected ten times or more. The chain couples TRBV5-1 to TRBJ2-1; D is undetermined. Trimming shortened V by 0 bases and J by 6 bases, and 13 bases separated the two germline ends. The germline V gene encodes CDR1 SGHRS and CDR2 YFSETQ. This CDR3 region has 15 residues. CDR3 loop: CASSLDRGNLNEQFF. DNA of the CDR3: TGCGCCAGCAGCTTGGATCGCGGAAACCTCAATGAGCAGTTCTTC.

This clonotype was counted ten times or more. This sequence joins TRBV5-1 and TRBJ2-3, with D perhaps TRBD2 (6 bases). This CDR3 region has 16 residues. V was trimmed by 0 bases and J by 5 bases, leaving 16 bases between them. Germline CDR1 and CDR2: SGHRS and YFSETQ. CDR3 sequence: CASSLEGTSRGDTQYF. The CDR3 region has the DNA TGCGCCAGCAGCTTGGAGGGAACTAGCCGGGGAGATACGCAGTATTTT.

This clonotype was observed at least ten times. The CDR3 DNA is TGCGCCAGCAGCTTGTTGGGGCGACCATTGAACACTGAAGCTTTCTTT. Translation gives CASSLLGRPLNTEAFF. The chain couples TRBV5-1 to TRBJ1-1; a weak D match, TRBD1 (5 bases). Trimming cost V 1 base and J 0 bases, with 13 bases left between them. This CDR3 spans 16 amino acids. Germline CDR1 SGHRS, CDR2 YFSETQ.

This chain uses TRBV10-3 with TRBJ1-2; TRBD1 agrees at 7 bases. Looked up from germline, CDR1 is ENHRY and CDR2 is SYGVKD. V shed 0 bases and J 8 bases; nucleotides not matched to a gene: 12. CDR3 length: 16 residues. CDR3 region: CAISESGIRGRGGYTF. As DNA, the CDR3 is TGTGCCATCAGTGAGTCCGGTATCAGGGGGAGAGGAGGCTACACCTTC.

This clonotype was seen ten or more times. This sequence joins TRBV5-1 and TRBJ2-3; a weak D match, TRBD2 (6 bases). Germline CDR1 reads SGHRS; CDR2 reads YFSETQ. V was cut by 4 bases and J by 0 bases, with 9 bases left in between. The CDR3 spans 14 residues. CDR3 sequence (DNA): TGCGCCAGCAGCATCGGGACTAGCACAGATACGCAGTATTTT. This gives the protein CASSIGTSTDTQYF.

This clonotype was recorded many times. The rearrangement uses TRBV11-2 and TRBJ1-2; D is unresolved. This CDR3 has 13 amino acids. V was shortened by 2 bases and J by 4 bases, with 8 bases between the two germline ends. Per germline, CDR1 SGHAT and CDR2 FQNNGV. The CDR3 nucleotides are TGTGCCAGCAGCTTAAGACCGGCCTATGGCTACACCTTC. Translated: CASSLRPAYGYTF.

The chain links TRBV7-7 to TRBJ2-7, with D tentatively TRBD1 (6 bases). The V gene lost 1 base and the J gene lost 3 bases, with 13 bases spanning the gap. CDR1 and CDR2 from the germline V gene are SSHAT and FNYEAQ (reference sequence). The CDR3 covers 15 residues. Written as DNA, the CDR3 is TGTGCCAGCAGCTTAGGTAGGGGGATCGACTACGAGCAGTACTTC. It yields the protein CASSLGRGIDYEQYF.

Many counts were recorded for this clonotype. The V gene is TRBV7-9, the J gene TRBJ2-7; D is perhaps TRBD1 (5 bases). The germline CDR1 and CDR2 sequences are SEHNR and FQNEAQ (reference sequence). Trimming shortened V by 5 bases and J by 0 bases, and 17 bases separated the two germline ends. The CDR3 loop spans 16 amino acids. CDR3: CASSLWPDSSSYEQYF. Written as DNA, the CDR3 is TGTGCCAGCAGCCTCTGGCCCGACAGTTCCTCCTACGAGCAGTACTTC.

This clonotype was observed at least ten times. V and J are TRBV5-1 and TRBJ1-1; maybe TRBD1 (5 bases). Trimming took 2 bases from V and 1 from J, leaving 9 bases between them. Germline CDR1 is SGHRS and CDR2 is YFSETQ. The CDR3 is made up of 14 amino acids. The CDR3 loop reads CASSLFTGNTEAFF. The CDR3 nucleotides are TGCGCCAGCAGCTTATTTACAGGGAACACTGAAGCTTTCTTT.

This clonotype has at least ten counts. The chain couples TRBV5-1 to TRBJ1-2; TRBD1 agrees at 10 bases. CDR3 size: 15 residues. Per germline, CDR1 SGHRS and CDR2 YFSETQ. Trimming took 4 bases from V and 8 from J; bases not matched to a gene: 11. CDR3 nucleotides: TGCGCCAGCAGCAGACAAGGGACAGGGGCCGCGGGCTACACCTTC. As protein: CASSRQGTGAAGYTF.

This clonotype was counted many times. The chain has TRBV15 and TRBJ1-4; no clear D gene. Trimming removed 0 bases at V and 7 bases at J, with 12 bases between. This CDR3 is built from 15 residues. CDR1 LNHNV and CDR2 YYDKDF come from the germline V gene (reference sequence). The CDR3, as DNA: TGTGCCACCAGCAGAGATCATGAGGGTGCTGAAAAACTGTTTTTT. This translates into CATSRDHEGAEKLFF.

In its sample, this clonotype was seen a few times. One base away lies a much larger clone, so this may be a sequencing read error. Because it lacks the conserved phenylalanine or tryptophan at the end, this CDR3 is likely a read error. This rearrangement joins TRBV12-3 or TRBV12-4 to TRBJ1-2; tentative D call: TRBD1 (5 bases). The V and J ends lost 4 bases and 4 bases respectively, with 7 bases between them. This CDR3 is built from 12 residues. The CDR3 nucleotides read TGTGCCAGCAGTTCAGGGAGCTATGGCTACACCATC. It specifies CASSSGSYGYTI.

This clonotype was detected ten times or more. This may be a read error, as it is one base from a much larger clone. V gene TRBV11-2 combines with J gene TRBJ2-3; no firm D call. Trimming stripped 1 base from V and 2 bases from J, with 1 base between. Germline CDR1 reads SGHAT; CDR2 reads FQNNGV. The CDR3 is 12 residues long. The CDR3 sequence: CASSLATDTQYF. Written as DNA, the CDR3 is TGTGCCAGCAGCTTAGCCACAGATACGCAGTATTTT.

This clonotype was seen ten or more times. The chain is built from TRBV7-6 and TRBJ2-7; TRBD1 might be the D (6 bases). V shed 1 base and J shed 3 bases, with 13 bases lying between them. Per germline, CDR1 SGHVS and CDR2 FNYEAQ. CDR3 length: 15 residues. CDR3 sequence (DNA): TGTGCCAGCAGCTTAGAGCCAGGGGTATACTACGAGCAGTACTTC. Translating it yields CASSLEPGVYYEQYF.

This clonotype was recorded many times. The V call is TRBV5-5, the J call TRBJ1-5; a weak D match, TRBD1 (5 bases). The CDR3 consists of 14 residues. The V and J ends lost 0 bases and 5 bases respectively, with 9 bases between them. The V gene's germline CDR1 is SGHKS and CDR2 YYEKEE (reference sequence). This CDR3 reads CASSLDRSDQPQHF. In DNA, the CDR3 is TGTGCCAGCAGCTTGGACAGGAGTGATCAGCCCCAGCATTTT.

At least ten counts were recorded for this clonotype. This chain joins TRBV21-1 and TRBJ1-5. TRBV21-1 is recorded as a pseudogene. The CDR3 totals 17 residues. CDR3 sequence: CASSKRARQGCYQPQHF. In DNA, the CDR3 is TGTGCCAGCAGCAAAAGGGCCCGGCAGGGTTGTTATCAGCCCCAGCATTTT.

This clonotype was recorded at least ten times. This chain links TRBV6-1 with TRBJ2-7; TRBD2 is a possible D gene (6 bases). The CDR3 loop spans 15 amino acids. Germline CDR1 is MNHNS and CDR2 is SASEGT. V dropped 2 bases and J dropped 1 base, with 12 bases sitting between them. CDR3 sequence (DNA): TGTGCCAGCAGTGAATTCCCCGGACTATCCTACGAGCAGTACTTC. Its translation: CASSEFPGLSYEQYF.

The chain is built from TRBV5-1 and TRBJ1-1; the D is unclear. Germline V CDR1 and CDR2: SGHRS, YFSETQ. V was clipped by 0 bases and J by 5 bases, with 14 bases between them. The CDR3 runs 15 residues. The CDR3 DNA reads as TGCGCCAGCAGCTTGGACGCCAACCTGGGAACTGAAGCTTTCTTT. Its translation: CASSLDANLGTEAFF. The full variable domain, rest sourced from reference TRBV5-1 and TRBJ1-1, is KAGVTQTPRYLIKTRGQQVTLSCSPISGHRSVSWYQQTPGQGLQFLFEYFSETQRNKGNFPGRFSGRQFSNSRSEMNVSTLELGDSALYLCASSLDANLGTEAFFGQGTRLTVV.

This clonotype was counted ten times or more. The V and J genes are TRBV20-1 and TRBJ1-1; a possible D gene is TRBD1 (6 bases). Germline assignment: CDR1 DFQATT and CDR2 SNEGSKA (reference sequence). The ends were cut back, 3 bases at V and 0 bases at J, with 8 bases in the middle. The CDR3 has 13 residues. CDR3 residues: CSASQGMNTEAFF. The CDR3 bases are TGCAGTGCTAGCCAGGGGATGAACACTGAAGCTTTCTTT.

This clonotype was detected many times. This chain connects TRBV20-1 to TRBJ1-3, with no clear D. The CDR3 runs to 11 residues. Germline V gene lookup returns CDR1 DFQATT and CDR2 SNEGSKA (reference sequence). The CDR3: CSPKVDNTIYF. The CDR3 DNA sequence: TGCAGCCCCAAGGTAGACAACACCATATATTTT.

In its sample, this clonotype was seen many times. The junction departs from germline at one end; a sequencing error may be responsible. The genes are TRBV12-3 or TRBV12-4 and TRBJ2-5; either TRBD1 or TRBD2 may fit D (5 bases each). CDR3 size: 14 residues. CDR3 DNA sequence: TGTGCCAGCAGTTCCTGGGACGGCAAGAGACCCAGTAACTTC. Protein: CASSSWDGKRPSNF.

Ten or more counts support this clonotype. The chain combines TRBV11-2 with TRBJ1-6; D remains unclear. Germline assignment: CDR1 SGHAT and CDR2 FQNNGV. Trimming removed 4 bases from V and 9 bases from J, with 16 bases in between. CDR3 length equals 15 residues. The chain's CDR3 is CASSSPRFMGSPLHF. The CDR3 nucleotides are TGTGCCAGCAGCTCCCCCCGATTTATGGGTTCACCCCTCCACTTT.

This clonotype was counted at least ten times. The V gene is TRBV5-1, the J gene TRBJ2-2, with TRBD2 as a possible D gene (5 bases). The V gene lost 5 bases and the J gene lost 7 bases, with 15 bases spanning the gap. This CDR3 comprises 14 residues. Germline values: CDR1 SGHRS, CDR2 YFSETQ. The CDR3 loop reads CASRYGGAIGELFF. The CDR3 DNA is TGCGCCAGCAGATACGGAGGTGCAATCGGGGAGCTGTTTTTT.

This clonotype showed up many times. The V gene is TRBV5-5, the J gene TRBJ2-1; D uncertain. The length of the CDR3 is 17 residues. Germline lookup yields CDR1 SGHKS and CDR2 YYEKEE (reference sequence). The V gene lost 4 bases and the J gene lost 6 bases, with 23 bases spanning the gap. CDR3 DNA: TGTGCCAGCAGCCTGATGTATCGGGTGGCCTCGCTCAATGAGCAGTTCTTC. Protein: CASSLMYRVASLNEQFF. Full variable domain (outside the CDR3, taken from reference TRBV5-5 and TRBJ2-1): DAGVTQSPTHLIKTRGQQVTLRCSPISGHKSVSWYQQVLGQGPQFIFQYYEKEERGRGNFPDRFSARQFPNYSSELNVNALLLGDSALYLCASSLMYRVASLNEQFFGPGTRLTVL.